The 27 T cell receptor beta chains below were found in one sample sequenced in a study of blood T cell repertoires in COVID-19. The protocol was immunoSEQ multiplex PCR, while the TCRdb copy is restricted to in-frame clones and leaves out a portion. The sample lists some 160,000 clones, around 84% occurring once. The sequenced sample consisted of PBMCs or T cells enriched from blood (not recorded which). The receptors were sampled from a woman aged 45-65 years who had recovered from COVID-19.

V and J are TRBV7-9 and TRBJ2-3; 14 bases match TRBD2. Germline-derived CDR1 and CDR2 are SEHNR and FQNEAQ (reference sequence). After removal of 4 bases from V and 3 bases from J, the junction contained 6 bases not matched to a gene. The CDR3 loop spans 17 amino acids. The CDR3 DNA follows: TGTGCCAGCAGCTCTTGGACTAGCGGGGGGATTACAGATACGCAGTATTTT. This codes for CASSSWTSGGITDTQYF.

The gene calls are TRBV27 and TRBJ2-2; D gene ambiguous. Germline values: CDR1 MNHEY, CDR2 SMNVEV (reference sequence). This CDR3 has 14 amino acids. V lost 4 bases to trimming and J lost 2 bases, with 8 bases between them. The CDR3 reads CASSSGGNTGELFF. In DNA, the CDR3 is TGTGCCAGCAGTTCCGGCGGAAACACCGGGGAGCTGTTTTTT.

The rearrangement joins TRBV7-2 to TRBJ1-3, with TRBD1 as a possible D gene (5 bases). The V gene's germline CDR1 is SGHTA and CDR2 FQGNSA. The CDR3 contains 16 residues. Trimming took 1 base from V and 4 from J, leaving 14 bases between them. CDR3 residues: CASSLGRGSRGNTIYF. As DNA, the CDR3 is TGTGCCAGCAGCTTAGGTCGGGGGAGTCGGGGAAACACCATATATTTT.

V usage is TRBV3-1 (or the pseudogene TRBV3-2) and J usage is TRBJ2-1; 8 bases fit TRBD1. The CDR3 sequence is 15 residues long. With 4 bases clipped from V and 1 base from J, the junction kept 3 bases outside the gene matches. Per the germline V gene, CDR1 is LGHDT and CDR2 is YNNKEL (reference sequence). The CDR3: CASSPRTGSYNEQFF. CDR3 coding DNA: TGTGCCAGCAGCCCCCGGACAGGGTCCTACAATGAGCAGTTCTTC.

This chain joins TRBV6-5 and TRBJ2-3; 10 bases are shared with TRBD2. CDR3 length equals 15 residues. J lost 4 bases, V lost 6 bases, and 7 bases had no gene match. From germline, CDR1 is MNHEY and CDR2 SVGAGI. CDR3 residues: CASSLGLADSDTQYF. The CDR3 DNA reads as TGTGCCAGCAGCCTCGGACTAGCGGACTCAGATACGCAGTATTTT.

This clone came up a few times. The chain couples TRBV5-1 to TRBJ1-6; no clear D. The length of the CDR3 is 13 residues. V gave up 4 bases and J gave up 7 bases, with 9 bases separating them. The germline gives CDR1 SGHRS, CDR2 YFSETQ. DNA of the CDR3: TGCGCCAGCAGCAGAAAGGAGAATTCACCCCTCCACTTT. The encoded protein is CASSRKENSPLHF.

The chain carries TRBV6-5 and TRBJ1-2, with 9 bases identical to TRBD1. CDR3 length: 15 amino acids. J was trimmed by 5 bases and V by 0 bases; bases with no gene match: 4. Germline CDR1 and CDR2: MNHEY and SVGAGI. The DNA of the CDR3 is TGTGCCAGCAGTTACTCGGCCGGGACAGGGTATGGCTACACCTTC. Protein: CASSYSAGTGYGYTF.

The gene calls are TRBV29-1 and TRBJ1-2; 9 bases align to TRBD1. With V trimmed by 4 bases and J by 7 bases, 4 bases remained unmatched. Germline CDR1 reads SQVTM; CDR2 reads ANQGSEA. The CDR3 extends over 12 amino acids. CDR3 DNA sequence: TGCAGCGTTGCGGGACAGGGTACTGGCTACACCTTC. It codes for CSVAGQGTGYTF.

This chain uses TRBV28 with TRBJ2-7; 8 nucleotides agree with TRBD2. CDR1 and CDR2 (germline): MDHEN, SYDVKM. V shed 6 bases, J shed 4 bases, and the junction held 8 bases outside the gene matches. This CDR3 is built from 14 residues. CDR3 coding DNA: TGTGCCAGCAGCCCCCGGACTAGCCGGTACGAGCAGTACTTC. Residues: CASSPRTSRYEQYF.

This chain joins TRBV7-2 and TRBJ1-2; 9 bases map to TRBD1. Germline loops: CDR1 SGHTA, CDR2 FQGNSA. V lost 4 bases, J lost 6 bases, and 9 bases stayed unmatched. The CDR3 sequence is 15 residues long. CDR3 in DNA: TGTGCCAGCAGCTGGGACACCGGGACAGGGAATGGCTACACCTTC. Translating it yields CASSWDTGTGNGYTF.

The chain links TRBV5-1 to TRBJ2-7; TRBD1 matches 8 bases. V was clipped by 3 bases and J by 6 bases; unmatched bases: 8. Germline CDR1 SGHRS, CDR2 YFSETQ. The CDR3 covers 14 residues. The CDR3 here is CASSSGQGLIEQYF. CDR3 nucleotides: TGCGCCAGCAGCTCAGGACAGGGTTTGATCGAGCAGTACTTC.

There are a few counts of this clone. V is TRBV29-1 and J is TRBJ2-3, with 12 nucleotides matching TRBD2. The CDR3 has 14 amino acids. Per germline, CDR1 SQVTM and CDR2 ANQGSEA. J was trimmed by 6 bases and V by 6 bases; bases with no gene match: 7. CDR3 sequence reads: CSVRTSGTWDTQYF. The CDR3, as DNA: TGCAGCGTGCGGACTAGCGGGACCTGGGATACGCAGTATTTT.

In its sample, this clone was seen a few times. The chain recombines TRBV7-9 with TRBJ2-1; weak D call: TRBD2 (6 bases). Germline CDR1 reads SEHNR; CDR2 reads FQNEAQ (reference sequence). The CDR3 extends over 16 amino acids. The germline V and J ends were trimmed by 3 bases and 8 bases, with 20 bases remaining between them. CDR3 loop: CASSLAPGLAFDEQFF. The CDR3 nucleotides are TGTGCCAGCAGCTTGGCCCCCGGGCTAGCGTTCGATGAGCAGTTCTTC.

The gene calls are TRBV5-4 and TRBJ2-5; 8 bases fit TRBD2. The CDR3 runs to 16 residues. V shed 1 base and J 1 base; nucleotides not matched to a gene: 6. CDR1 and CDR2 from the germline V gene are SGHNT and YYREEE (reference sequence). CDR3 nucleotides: TGTGCCAGCAGCTTGCGCGGGACTAGGGGCCAAGAGACCCAGTACTTC. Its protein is CASSLRGTRGQETQYF.

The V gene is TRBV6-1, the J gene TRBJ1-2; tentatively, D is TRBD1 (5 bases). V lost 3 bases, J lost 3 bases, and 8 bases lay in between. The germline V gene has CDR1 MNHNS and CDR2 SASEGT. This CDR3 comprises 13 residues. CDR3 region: CASSDDRYYGYTF. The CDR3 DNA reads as TGTGCCAGCAGTGATGACAGATACTATGGCTACACCTTC.

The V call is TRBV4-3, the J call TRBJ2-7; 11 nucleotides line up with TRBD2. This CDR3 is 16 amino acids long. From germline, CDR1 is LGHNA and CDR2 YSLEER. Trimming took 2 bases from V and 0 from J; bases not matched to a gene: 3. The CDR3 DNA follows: TGCGCCAGCAGCCAACTAGCGGGGGGACTCTCCTACGAGCAGTACTTC. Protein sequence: CASSQLAGGLSYEQYF.

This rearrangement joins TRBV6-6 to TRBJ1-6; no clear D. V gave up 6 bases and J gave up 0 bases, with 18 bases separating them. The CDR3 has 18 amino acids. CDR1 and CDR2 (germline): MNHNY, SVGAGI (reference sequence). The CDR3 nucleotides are TGTGCCAGCAGCCGAGGGAGAATCTCGAGCTCCTATAATTCACCCCTCCACTTT. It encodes CASSRGRISSSYNSPLHF.

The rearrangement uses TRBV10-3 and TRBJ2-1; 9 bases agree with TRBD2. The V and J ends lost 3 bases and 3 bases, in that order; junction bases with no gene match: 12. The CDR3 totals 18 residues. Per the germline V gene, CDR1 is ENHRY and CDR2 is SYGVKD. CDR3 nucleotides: TGTGCCATCAGTGATACCCGAGGGCTAGCGGGGAACTACAATGAGCAGTTCTTC. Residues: CAISDTRGLAGNYNEQFF.

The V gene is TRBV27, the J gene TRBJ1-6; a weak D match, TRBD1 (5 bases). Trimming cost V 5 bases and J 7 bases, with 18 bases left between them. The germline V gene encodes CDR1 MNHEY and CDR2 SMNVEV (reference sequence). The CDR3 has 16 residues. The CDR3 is CASSTPSKGRNSPLHF. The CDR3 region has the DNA TGTGCCAGCAGTACCCCGAGTAAGGGGCGGAATTCACCCCTCCACTTT.

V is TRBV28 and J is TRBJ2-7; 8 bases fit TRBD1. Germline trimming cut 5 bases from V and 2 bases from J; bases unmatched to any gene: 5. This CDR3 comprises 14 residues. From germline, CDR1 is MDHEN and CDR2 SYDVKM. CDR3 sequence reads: CASSLDRGTYEQYF. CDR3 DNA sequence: TGTGCCAGCAGTCTAGACAGGGGAACCTACGAGCAGTACTTC.

CDR3 bases: TGTGCCAGCAGCTTGGAGGGACAGGTCCGCGAGCAGTACTTC. Translated: CASSLEGQVREQYF. J is TRBJ2-7 and V is TRBV5-4; 8 bases agree with TRBD1. The CDR3 runs 14 residues. J was trimmed by 6 bases and V by 0 bases; bases with no gene match: 5. Germline V gives CDR1 SGHNT, CDR2 YYREEE (reference sequence).

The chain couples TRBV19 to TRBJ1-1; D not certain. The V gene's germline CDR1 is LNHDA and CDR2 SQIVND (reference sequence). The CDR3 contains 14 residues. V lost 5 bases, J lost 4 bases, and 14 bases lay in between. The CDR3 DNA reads TGTGCCAGTAGTTCTTTAGGGAGAGTCACTGAAGCTTTCTTT. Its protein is CASSSLGRVTEAFF.

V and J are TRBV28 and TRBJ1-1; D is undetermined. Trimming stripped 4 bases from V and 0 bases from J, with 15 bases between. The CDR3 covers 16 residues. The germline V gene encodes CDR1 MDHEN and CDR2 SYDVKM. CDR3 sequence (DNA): TGTGCCAGCAGTTCAGCGGTAGTCTCCATGAACACTGAAGCTTTCTTT. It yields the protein CASSSAVVSMNTEAFF.

CDR3 nucleotide sequence: TGCGCCAGCGAGAAACAGGGTTACGGCGGGGAGCTGTTTTTT. It translates to CASEKQGYGGELFF. The V gene is TRBV5-1, the J gene TRBJ2-2; possibly TRBD1 for D (6 bases). The germline gives CDR1 SGHRS, CDR2 YFSETQ. This CDR3 region has 14 residues. V lost 7 bases and J lost 7, with 17 bases in between.

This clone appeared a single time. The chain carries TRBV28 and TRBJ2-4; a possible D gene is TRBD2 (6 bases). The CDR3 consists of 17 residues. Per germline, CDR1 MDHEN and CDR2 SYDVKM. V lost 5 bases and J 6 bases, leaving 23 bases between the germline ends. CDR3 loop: CASSPLSAGTLRNIQYF. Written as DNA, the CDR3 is TGTGCCAGCAGTCCTTTAAGCGCGGGGACCCTGAGAAACATTCAGTACTTC. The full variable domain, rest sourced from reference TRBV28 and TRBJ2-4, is DVKVTQSSRYLVKRTGEKVFLECVQDMDHENMFWYRQDPGLGLRLIYFSYDVKMKEKGDIPEGYSVSREKKERFSLILESASTNQTSMYLCASSPLSAGTLRNIQYFGAGTRLSVL.

The CDR3 bases are TGTGCCAGCAGCGCTGGACAGGTCTCTGAAGCTTTCTTT. It is translated as CASSAGQVSEAFF. The genes are TRBV3-1 (or the pseudogene TRBV3-2) and TRBJ1-1; TRBD1 aligns across 7 bases. Germline V gene lookup returns CDR1 LGHDT and CDR2 YNNKEL (reference sequence). CDR3 length: 13 amino acids. Trimming at V came to 5 bases and at J to 6 bases, leaving 6 bases not matched to a gene.

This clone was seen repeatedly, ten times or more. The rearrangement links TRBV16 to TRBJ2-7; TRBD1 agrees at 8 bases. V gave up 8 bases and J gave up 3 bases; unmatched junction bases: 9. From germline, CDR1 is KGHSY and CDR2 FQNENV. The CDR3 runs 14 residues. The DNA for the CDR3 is TGTGCCAGCCAAAGAGGGGGGACAGGCTACGAGCAGTACTTC. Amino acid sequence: CASQRGGTGYEQYF. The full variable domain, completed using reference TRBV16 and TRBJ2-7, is GEEVAQTPKHLVRGEGQKAKLYCAPIKGHSYVFWYQQVLKNEFKFLISFQNENVFDETGMPKERFSAKCLPNSPCSLEIQATKLEDSAVYFCASQRGGTGYEQYFGPGTRLTVT.